This entry features one T cell receptor (beta chain) sequence. What it recognizes is unknown. V lost 1 base to trimming and J lost 5 bases, with 17 bases between them. Per germline, CDR1 DFQATT and CDR2 SNEGSKA (reference sequence). This CDR3 is 15 amino acids long. This sample was taken from a study of blood T cells in healthy people across ages. Points from the study as a whole: Leaving the PBMCs unsorted stopped any conclusive comparison of naive versus antigen-experienced cells. TCR beta diversity, measured per million T cells, fell in a roughly linear way with age.

Approximately 9.6 milliliters of peripheral blood were drawn from each donor into EDTA-treated tubes. PCR was performed a second time for about 7 to 12 cycles using a sample-barcoded 5' primer and a J-beta primer mix. Through a template-switch adaptor with 12 random nucleotides, each cDNA molecule received a tag. TCRdb independently ran MiXCR on the 5' RACE reads; one entry per CDR3 protein. The sample includes some 290,000 distinct CDR3 sequences, roughly 29% seen only once; the top ten take over 25%. Sequenced material: blood. The sequence derives from a woman between 70 and 85 years old in good health. This sequence joins TRBV20-1 and TRBJ1-1; TRBD1 might be the D (5 bases). The CDR3 bases are TGCAGTGCTAGAGGGAGACAGAGGAAGAAAACTGAAGCTTTCTTT. Translating gives CSARGRQRKKTEAFF.